What follows are 11 T cell receptor beta chains derived from one specimen sequenced in a study of radiotherapy plus CTLA-4 blockade in lung cancer. Measured with immunoSEQ multiplex PCR; TCRdb has only the in-frame clones, and not every one. Of tens of thousands of clones listed, 70% to 85% are singletons. The sequencing used peripheral blood, collected from a patient treated with radiotherapy plus ipilimumab. These receptor sequences come from a human donor with non-small cell lung cancer who had a complete response to radiotherapy plus ipilimumab.

The chain is built from TRBV6-1 and TRBJ1-3; D is undetermined. Looked up from germline, CDR1 is MNHNS and CDR2 is SASEGT. Trimming took 6 bases from V and 4 from J, leaving 7 bases between them. This CDR3 has 12 amino acids. DNA of the CDR3: TGTGCCAGCAGCTCAACAGGAAACACCATATATTTT. Encoded protein: CASSSTGNTIYF.

V and J are TRBV2 and TRBJ2-2; possible D gene TRBD1, 5 bases. Germline lookup yields CDR1 SNHLY and CDR2 FYNNEI. V was clipped by 7 bases and J by 1 base, with 16 bases between them. CDR3 length: 16 amino acids. The CDR3, as DNA: TGTGCCAGCACCCCCTTGAGGCAGGGGAACACCGGGGAGCTGTTTTTT. Translated: CASTPLRQGNTGELFF.

This chain uses TRBV19 with TRBJ2-7; 12 nucleotides match TRBD2. The ends lost 4 bases at V and 7 bases at J; junction bases unmatched: 8. Germline V CDR1 and CDR2: LNHDA, SQIVND (reference sequence). The CDR3 length is 15 residues. CDR3 in DNA: TGTGCCAGTAGTAACCTAGCGGGGGGGCCGTCTGAGCAGTACTTC. As protein: CASSNLAGGPSEQYF.

The V gene is TRBV6-5, the J gene TRBJ2-3, with 7 bases matching TRBD2. CDR3 length: 16 amino acids. After removal of 0 bases from V and 3 bases from J, the junction contained 6 bases not matched to a gene. Germline assignment: CDR1 MNHEY and CDR2 SVGAGI. The CDR3 coding sequence is TGTGCCAGCAGTTACTCAGCGGGAAGAGGGACAGATACGCAGTATTTT. Translated, it gives CASSYSAGRGTDTQYF.

The chain recombines TRBV9 with TRBJ2-7, with 10 bases aligning to TRBD1. Germline CDR1 and CDR2: SGDLS and YYNGEE. CDR3 length equals 15 residues. With 0 bases clipped from V and 3 bases from J, the junction kept 3 bases outside the gene matches. The CDR3 coding sequence is TGTGCCAGCAGCGTAGATGGGGACAGGGGCTACGAGCAGTACGTC. Protein: CASSVDGDRGYEQYV.

This chain connects TRBV6-6 to TRBJ1-2; a weak D match, TRBD1 (6 bases). Germline V gene sequence: CDR1 MNHNY, CDR2 SVGAGI (reference sequence). Trimming took 5 bases from V and 4 from J, leaving 8 bases between them. The CDR3 length is 12 residues. CDR3 loop: CASSKQGYGYTF. DNA of the CDR3: TGTGCCAGCAGTAAACAGGGCTATGGCTACACCTTC.

This rearrangement joins TRBV11-3 to TRBJ1-4, with D perhaps TRBD1 (5 bases). V was pared by 1 base and J by 3 bases, with 12 bases between. Germline CDR1 and CDR2: SGHNT and YENEEA. The CDR3 sequence is 16 residues long. CDR3 loop: CASSLGDGTPNEKLFF. The CDR3 coding sequence is TGTGCCAGCAGCTTAGGCGACGGGACTCCTAATGAAAAACTGTTTTTT. Complete variable domain (other parts from reference TRBV11-3 and TRBJ1-4): EAGVVQSPRYKIIEKKQPVAFWCNPISGHNTLYWYLQNLGQGPELLIRYENEEAVDDSQLPKDRFSAERLKGVDSTLKIQPAELGDSAVYLCASSLGDGTPNEKLFFGSGTQLSVL.

V usage is TRBV29-1 and J usage is TRBJ2-3; D unclear. V dropped 4 bases and J dropped 6 bases, with 8 bases sitting between them. The CDR3 contains 11 residues. CDR1 and CDR2 from the germline V gene are SQVTM and ANQGSEA. CDR3 protein: CSVASTDTQYF. The DNA for the CDR3 is TGCAGCGTTGCGTCCACGGATACGCAGTATTTT.

This chain joins TRBV11-2 and TRBJ2-3; the D gene is possibly TRBD2 (6 bases). The V and J ends lost 5 bases and 4 bases respectively, with 19 bases between them. The germline gives CDR1 SGHAT, CDR2 FQNNGV. This CDR3 region has 16 residues. Written as DNA, the CDR3 is TGTGCCAGCAGCCCCGGTGGGGGGTCCCGTCCAGATACGCAGTATTTT. Translation gives CASSPGGGSRPDTQYF.

This chain joins TRBV5-8 and TRBJ1-1; D possibly corresponds to TRBD1 (5 bases). V lost 5 bases and J lost 1, with 12 bases in between. This CDR3 has 14 residues. CDR1 is SGHTS and CDR2 is YDEGEE in the germline V gene. The CDR3 region has the DNA TGTGCCAGCAGTCGCCGACAGAAGAACACTGAAGCTTTCTTT. Its translation: CASSRRQKNTEAFF.

The rearrangement links TRBV5-1 to TRBJ1-1; TRBD1 might be the D (6 bases). V lost 3 bases and J lost 4, with 13 bases in between. There are 14 residues in the CDR3. The germline V gene has CDR1 SGHRS and CDR2 YFSETQ. As DNA, the CDR3 is TGCGCCAGCAGCTCTACAGGGAGGGGCACTGAAGCTTTCTTT. Encoded protein: CASSSTGRGTEAFF.